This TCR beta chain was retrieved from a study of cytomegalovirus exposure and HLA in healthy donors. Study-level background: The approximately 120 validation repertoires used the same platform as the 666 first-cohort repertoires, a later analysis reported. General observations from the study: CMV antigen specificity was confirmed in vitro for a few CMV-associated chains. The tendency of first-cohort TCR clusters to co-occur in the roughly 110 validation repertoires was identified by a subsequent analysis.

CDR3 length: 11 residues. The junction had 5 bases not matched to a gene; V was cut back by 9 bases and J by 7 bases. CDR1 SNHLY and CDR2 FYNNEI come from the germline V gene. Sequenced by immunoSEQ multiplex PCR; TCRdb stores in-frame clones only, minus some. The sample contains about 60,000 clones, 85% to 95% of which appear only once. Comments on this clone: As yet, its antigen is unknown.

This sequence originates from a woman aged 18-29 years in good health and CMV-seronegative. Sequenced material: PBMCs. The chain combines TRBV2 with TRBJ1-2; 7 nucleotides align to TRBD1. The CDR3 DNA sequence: TGTGCCAGGCCAGGGGGGTCTGGCTACACCTTC. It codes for CARPGGSGYTF.